Each of the 7 T cell receptor beta chains below was sequenced from the same sample in a study of CD8 T cells in Susac syndrome. Random hexamers primed reverse transcription of about 0.45 to 1 ug RNA. A single record per CDR3 protein comes from TCRdb applying MiXCR to the immunoSEQ multiplex PCR reads. The sample has 180,000 or so distinct CDR3 sequences; about 94% are singletons. Sequenced input: CD4+ T cells from PBMCs. Every receptor here comes from a human donor in good health.

V is TRBV7-2 and J is TRBJ2-1; TRBD1 matches at 7 bases. Germline CDR1 SGHTA, CDR2 FQGNSA. The CDR3 is 12 amino acids. J was trimmed by 12 bases and V by 5 bases; bases with no gene match: 7. CDR3 bases: TGTGCCAGCAGCCCAGGGGGACGGGGGCAGTTCTTC. Residues: CASSPGGRGQFF.

CDR3 DNA: TGCGCCAGCAGCTTGGAGTCCACATTACGCGAGACCCAGTACTTC. Translation gives CASSLESTLRETQYF. The genes are TRBV5-1 and TRBJ2-5; D remains ambiguous. The CDR3 length is 15 residues. Germline V CDR1 and CDR2: SGHRS, YFSETQ. V lost 0 bases, J lost 5 bases, and 14 bases lay in between.

The chain has TRBV3-1 and TRBJ1-5; D ambiguous. There are 16 residues in the CDR3. Germline V CDR1 and CDR2: LGHDT, YNNKEL (reference sequence). Trimming pared 6 bases from V and 0 bases from J, leaving 15 bases between. DNA of the CDR3: TGTGCCAGCAGTGGTTCAACTGACGGTAGCAATCAGCCCCAGCATTTT. Its translation is CASSGSTDGSNQPQHF.

The chain employs TRBV2 and TRBJ2-2, with D possibly being TRBD1 (5 bases). V was clipped by 2 bases and J by 5 bases, with 9 bases between them. The CDR3 is 14 residues long. Germline values: CDR1 SNHLY, CDR2 FYNNEI. The CDR3 bases are TGTGCCAGCAGTGAACAGGGCAGGACCGGGGAGCTGTTTTTT. Protein: CASSEQGRTGELFF.

The J gene is TRBJ2-1, the V gene TRBV7-9; D could derive from TRBD1 or TRBD2 (5 bases each). Trimming took 0 bases from V and 8 from J, leaving 14 bases between them. This CDR3 is built from 15 residues. Germline V CDR1 and CDR2: SEHNR, FQNEAQ (reference sequence). DNA of the CDR3: TGTGCCAGCAGCTTAGCCAGGGCCCCGAGGGATGAGCAGTTCTTC. Its translation is CASSLARAPRDEQFF.

The rearrangement links TRBV7-9 to TRBJ1-6; D is uncertain. Trimming removed 1 base from V and 13 bases from J, with 11 bases in between. The germline gives CDR1 SEHNR, CDR2 FQNEAQ (reference sequence). The CDR3 has 13 amino acids. The CDR3 DNA follows: TGTGCCAGCAGCTTAGGGCAGGAAGGTCCCCTCCACTTT. This gives the protein CASSLGQEGPLHF.

This clonotype was recorded once. This chain uses TRBV29-1 with TRBJ2-1, with D possibly TRBD2 on 5 matching bases. The CDR3 has 12 amino acids. CDR1 and CDR2 from the germline V gene are SQVTM and ANQGSEA. Trimming removed 1 base at V and 6 bases at J, with 7 bases between. This CDR3 is CSVEVTSNEQFF. As DNA, the CDR3 is TGCAGCGTTGAAGTAACTAGCAATGAGCAGTTCTTC.